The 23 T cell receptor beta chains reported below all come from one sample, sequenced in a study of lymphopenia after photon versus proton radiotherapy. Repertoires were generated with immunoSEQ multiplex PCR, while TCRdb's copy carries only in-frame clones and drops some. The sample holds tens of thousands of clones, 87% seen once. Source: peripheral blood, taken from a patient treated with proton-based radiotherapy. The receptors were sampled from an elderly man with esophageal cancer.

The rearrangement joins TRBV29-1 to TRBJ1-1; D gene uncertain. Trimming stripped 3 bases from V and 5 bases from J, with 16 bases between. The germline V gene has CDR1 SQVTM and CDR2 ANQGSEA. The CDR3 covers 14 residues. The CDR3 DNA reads TGCAGCGTTGAGAGGGAAGGGTTGAGAACTGAAGCTTTCTTT. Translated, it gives CSVEREGLRTEAFF. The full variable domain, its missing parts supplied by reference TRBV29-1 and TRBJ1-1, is SAVISQKPSRDICQRGTSLTIQCQVDSQVTMMFWYRQQPGQSLTLIATANQGSEATYESGFVIDKFPISRPNLTFSTLTVSNMSPEDSSIYLCSVEREGLRTEAFFGQGTRLTVV.

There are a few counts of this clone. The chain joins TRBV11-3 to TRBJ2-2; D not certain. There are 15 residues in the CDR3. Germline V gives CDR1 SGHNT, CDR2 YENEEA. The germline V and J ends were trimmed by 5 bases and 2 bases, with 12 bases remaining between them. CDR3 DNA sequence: TGTGCCAGCAGCACCAACCCAGGAAACACCGGGGAGCTGTTTTTT. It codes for CASSTNPGNTGELFF.

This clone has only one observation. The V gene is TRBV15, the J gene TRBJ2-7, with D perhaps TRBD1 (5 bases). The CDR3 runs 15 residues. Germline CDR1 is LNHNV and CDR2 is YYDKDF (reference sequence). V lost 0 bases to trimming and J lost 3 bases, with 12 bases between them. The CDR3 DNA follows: TGTGCCACCAGCAGAGACCCAGGGATCCTCTACGAGCAGTACTTC. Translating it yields CATSRDPGILYEQYF.

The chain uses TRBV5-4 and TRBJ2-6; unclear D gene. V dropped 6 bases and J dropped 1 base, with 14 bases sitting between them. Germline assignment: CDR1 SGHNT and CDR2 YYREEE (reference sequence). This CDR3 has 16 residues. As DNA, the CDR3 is TGTGCCAGCACCCCTAAGTCAGCGTCTGGGGCCAACGTCCTGACTTTC. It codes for CASTPKSASGANVLTF. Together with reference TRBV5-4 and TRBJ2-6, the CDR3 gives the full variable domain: ETGVTQSPTHLIKTRGQQVTLRCSSQSGHNTVSWYQQALGQGPQFIFQYYREEENGRGNFPPRFSGLQFPNYSSELNVNALELDDSALYLCASTPKSASGANVLTFGAGSRLTVL.

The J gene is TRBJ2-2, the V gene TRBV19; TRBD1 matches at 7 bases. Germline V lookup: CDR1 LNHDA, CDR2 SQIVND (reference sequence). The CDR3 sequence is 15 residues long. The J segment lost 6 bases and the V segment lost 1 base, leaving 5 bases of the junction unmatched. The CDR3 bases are TGTGCCAGTAGTATAGGCGACAGGGTTGCCGGGGAGCTGTTTTTT. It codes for CASSIGDRVAGELFF.

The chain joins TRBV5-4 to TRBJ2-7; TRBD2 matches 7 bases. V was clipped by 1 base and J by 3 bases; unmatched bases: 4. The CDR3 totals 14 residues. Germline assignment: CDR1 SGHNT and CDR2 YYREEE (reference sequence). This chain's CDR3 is CASSLNGRIYEQYF. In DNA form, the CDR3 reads TGTGCCAGCAGCTTGAACGGGAGGATCTACGAGCAGTACTTC.

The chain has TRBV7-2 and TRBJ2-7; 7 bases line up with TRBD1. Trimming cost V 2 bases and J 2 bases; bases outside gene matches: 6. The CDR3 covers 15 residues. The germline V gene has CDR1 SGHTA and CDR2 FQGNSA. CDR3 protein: CASSLSPGQTYEQYF. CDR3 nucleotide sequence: TGTGCCAGCAGCTTAAGCCCGGGACAGACCTACGAGCAGTACTTC.

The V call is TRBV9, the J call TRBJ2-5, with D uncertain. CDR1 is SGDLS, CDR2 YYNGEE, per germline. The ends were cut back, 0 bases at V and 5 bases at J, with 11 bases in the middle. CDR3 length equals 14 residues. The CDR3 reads CASSVASSPETQYF. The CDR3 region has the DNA TGTGCCAGCAGCGTAGCATCCTCCCCCGAGACCCAGTACTTC.

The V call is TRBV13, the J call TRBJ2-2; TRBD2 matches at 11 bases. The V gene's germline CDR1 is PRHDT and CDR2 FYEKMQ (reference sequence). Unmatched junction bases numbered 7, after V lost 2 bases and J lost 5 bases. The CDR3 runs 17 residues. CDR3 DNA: TGTGCCAGCAGCTTATTAGCGGGGGGGCCACGGACCGGGGAGCTGTTTTTT. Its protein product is CASSLLAGGPRTGELFF.

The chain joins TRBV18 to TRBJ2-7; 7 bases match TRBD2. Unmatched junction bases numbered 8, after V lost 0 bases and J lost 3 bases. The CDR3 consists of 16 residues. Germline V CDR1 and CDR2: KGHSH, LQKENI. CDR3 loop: CASSPPGTSVVYEQYF. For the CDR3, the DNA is TGTGCCAGCTCACCACCGGGAACTAGCGTTGTCTACGAGCAGTACTTC.

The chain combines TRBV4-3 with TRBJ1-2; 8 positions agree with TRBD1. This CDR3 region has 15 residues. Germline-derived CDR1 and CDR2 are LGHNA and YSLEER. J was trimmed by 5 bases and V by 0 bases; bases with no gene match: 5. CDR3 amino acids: CASSQEWTGLYGYTF. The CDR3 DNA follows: TGCGCCAGCAGCCAAGAGTGGACAGGGCTTTATGGCTACACCTTC.

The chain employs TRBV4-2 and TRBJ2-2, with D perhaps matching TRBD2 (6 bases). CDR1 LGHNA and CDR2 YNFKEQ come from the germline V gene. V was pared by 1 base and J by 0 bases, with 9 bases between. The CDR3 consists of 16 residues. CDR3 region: CASSQGGGANTGELFF. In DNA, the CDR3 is TGTGCCAGCAGCCAAGGAGGCGGGGCGAACACCGGGGAGCTGTTTTTT.

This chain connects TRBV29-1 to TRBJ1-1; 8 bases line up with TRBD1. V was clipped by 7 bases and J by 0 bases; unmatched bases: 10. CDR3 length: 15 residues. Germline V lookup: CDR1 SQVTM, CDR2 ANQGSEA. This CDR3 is CSAERTGWMNTEAFF. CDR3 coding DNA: TGCAGCGCCGAACGGACAGGGTGGATGAACACTGAAGCTTTCTTT.

The CDR3 loop is CASRAGGLRYNEQFF. The DNA for the CDR3 is TGTGCCAGCCGCGCGGGGGGTTTGCGCTACAATGAGCAGTTCTTC. The rearrangement joins TRBV6-5 to TRBJ2-1; 8 bases map to TRBD2. Germline values: CDR1 MNHEY, CDR2 SVGAGI. The junction had 9 bases not matched to a gene; V was cut back by 8 bases and J by 3 bases. The CDR3 loop spans 15 amino acids.

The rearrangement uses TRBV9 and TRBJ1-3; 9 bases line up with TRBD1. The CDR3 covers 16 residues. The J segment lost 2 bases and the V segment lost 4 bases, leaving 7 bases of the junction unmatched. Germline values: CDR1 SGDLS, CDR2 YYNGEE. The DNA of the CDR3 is TGTGCCAGCAGCCCACAGGGGGCAGTAACTGGAAACACCATATATTTT. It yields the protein CASSPQGAVTGNTIYF.

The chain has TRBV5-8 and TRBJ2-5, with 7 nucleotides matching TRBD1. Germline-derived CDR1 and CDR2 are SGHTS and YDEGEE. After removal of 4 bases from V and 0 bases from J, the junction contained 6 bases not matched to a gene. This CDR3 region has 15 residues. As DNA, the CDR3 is TGTGCCAGCAGCCGGGGACAGACGTACCAAGAGACCCAGTACTTC. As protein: CASSRGQTYQETQYF.

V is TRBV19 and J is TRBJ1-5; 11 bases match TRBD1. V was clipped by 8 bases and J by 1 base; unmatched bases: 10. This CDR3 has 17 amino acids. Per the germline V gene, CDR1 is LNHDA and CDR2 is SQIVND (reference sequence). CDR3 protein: CASRPGTGGESNQPQHF. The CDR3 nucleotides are TGTGCCAGTCGCCCCGGGACAGGGGGAGAGAGCAATCAGCCCCAGCATTTT.

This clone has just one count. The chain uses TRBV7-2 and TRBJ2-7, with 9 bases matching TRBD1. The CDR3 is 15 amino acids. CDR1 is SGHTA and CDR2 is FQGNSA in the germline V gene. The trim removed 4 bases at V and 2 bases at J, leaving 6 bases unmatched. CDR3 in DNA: TGTGCCAGCAGCTCCCGGGACAGGGCTACCTACGAGCAGTACTTC. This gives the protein CASSSRDRATYEQYF.

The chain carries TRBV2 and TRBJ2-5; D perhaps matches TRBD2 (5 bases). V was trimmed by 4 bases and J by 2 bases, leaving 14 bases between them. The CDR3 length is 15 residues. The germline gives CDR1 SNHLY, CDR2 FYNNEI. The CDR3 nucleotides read TGTGCCAGCAGTGGGCGGGTCGTAAGGCAAGAGACCCAGTACTTC. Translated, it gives CASSGRVVRQETQYF.

CDR3 amino acids: CASSLNLGRAAGEQYF. CDR3 bases: TGTGCCAGCAGCCTAAACCTAGGCAGGGCGGCGGGGGAGCAGTACTTC. The rearrangement uses TRBV7-6 and TRBJ2-5, with 7 bases that match TRBD2. The CDR3 has 16 amino acids. Trimming cost V 5 bases and J 11 bases; bases outside gene matches: 20. CDR1 is SGHVS and CDR2 is FNYEAQ in the germline V gene. The full variable domain, in which reference TRBV7-6 and TRBJ2-5 provide the parts outside the CDR3, is GAGVSQSPRYKVTKRGQDVALRCDPISGHVSLYWYRQALGQGPEFLTYFNYEAQQDKSGLPNDRFSAERPEGSISTLTIQRTEQRDSAMYRCASSLNLGRAAGEQYFGPGTRLLVL.

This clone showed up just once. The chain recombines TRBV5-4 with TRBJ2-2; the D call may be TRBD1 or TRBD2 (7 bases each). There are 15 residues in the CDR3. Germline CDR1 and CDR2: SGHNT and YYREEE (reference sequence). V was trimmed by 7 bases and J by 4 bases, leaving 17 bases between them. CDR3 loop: CASRSGGAGTGELFF. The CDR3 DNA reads TGTGCCAGCCGTTCAGGGGGGGCGGGCACCGGGGAGCTGTTTTTT.

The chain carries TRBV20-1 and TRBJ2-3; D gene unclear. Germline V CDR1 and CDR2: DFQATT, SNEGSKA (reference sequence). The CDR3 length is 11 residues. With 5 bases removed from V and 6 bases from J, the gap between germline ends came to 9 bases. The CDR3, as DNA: TGCAGTGCTTCCCGGTGGGATACGCAGTATTTT. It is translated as CSASRWDTQYF.

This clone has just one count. The DNA of the CDR3 is TGCGCCAGCAGCTTGGTAGGCAGGAATTCCTACGAGCAGTACTTC. Translation gives CASSLVGRNSYEQYF. The rearrangement uses TRBV5-1 and TRBJ2-7; D is uncertain. Trimming shortened V by 0 bases and J by 1 base, and 11 bases separated the two germline ends. Germline V gives CDR1 SGHRS, CDR2 YFSETQ. CDR3 size: 15 residues.